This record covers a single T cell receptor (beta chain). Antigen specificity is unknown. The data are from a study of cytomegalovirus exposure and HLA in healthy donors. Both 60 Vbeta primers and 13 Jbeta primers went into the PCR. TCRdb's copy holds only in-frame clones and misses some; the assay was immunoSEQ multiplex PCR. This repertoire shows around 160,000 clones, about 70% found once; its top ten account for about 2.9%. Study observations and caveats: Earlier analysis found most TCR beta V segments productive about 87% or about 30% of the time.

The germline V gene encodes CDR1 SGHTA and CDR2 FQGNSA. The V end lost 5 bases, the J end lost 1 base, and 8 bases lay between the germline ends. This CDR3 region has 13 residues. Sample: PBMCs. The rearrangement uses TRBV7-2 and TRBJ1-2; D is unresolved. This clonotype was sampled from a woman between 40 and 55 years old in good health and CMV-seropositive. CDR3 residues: CASSHDNNYGYTF. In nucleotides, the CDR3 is TGTGCCAGCAGCCACGACAATAACTATGGCTACACCTTC.